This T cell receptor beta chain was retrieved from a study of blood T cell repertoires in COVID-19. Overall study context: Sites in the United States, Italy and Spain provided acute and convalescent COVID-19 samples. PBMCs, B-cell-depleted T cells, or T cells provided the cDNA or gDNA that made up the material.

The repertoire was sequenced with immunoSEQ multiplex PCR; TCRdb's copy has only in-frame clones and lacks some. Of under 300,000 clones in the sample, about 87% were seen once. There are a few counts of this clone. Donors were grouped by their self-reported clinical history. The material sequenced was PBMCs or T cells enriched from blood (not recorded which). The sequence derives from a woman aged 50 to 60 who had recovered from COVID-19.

In DNA, the CDR3 is TGTGCCAGCAGCACTGGACTAGCCAACGTCTACGAGCAGTACTTC. It yields the protein CASSTGLANVYEQYF. The genes are TRBV11-3 and TRBJ2-7, with 8 bases matching TRBD2. Germline assignment: CDR1 SGHNT and CDR2 YENEEA. V trimming: 5 bases; J trimming: 3 bases; junction bases outside the gene matches: 9. There are 15 residues in the CDR3.